This T cell receptor (beta chain) was sequenced during a study of T cell repertoires in cytomegalovirus infection. Study-wide background: Alongside well-studied HLA-B-restricted CMV epitopes, recently identified HLA-C-restricted CMV epitopes were also used. CMV infection together with matching HLA type was indicated by public TCR beta signatures.

Germline V gives CDR1 MGHRA, CDR2 YSYEKL. This CDR3 region has 14 residues. V dropped 0 bases and J dropped 1 base, with 6 bases sitting between them. TCRdb reanalysed the reads using MiXCR and keeps one entry per CDR3 protein. Counted here are some 99,000 distinct CDR3 sequences, approximately 28% occurring once; the ten biggest clones make up about 81%. This clonotype has more than one count but fewer than ten. The antigen remains undetermined. The receptor was derived from a human donor in good health (CMV status not recorded). Some clones in this sample may be carry-over from other donors' samples. This specimen consisted of CD8+ T cells from cultured PBMCs, obtained from culture after CMV antigen stimulation. The chain carries TRBV4-1 and TRBJ1-1; the D is unclear. Here the CDR3 reads CASSQDSPNTEAFF. The CDR3 DNA follows: TGCGCCAGCAGCCAAGACTCGCCGAACACTGAAGCTTTCTTT.